The 32 T cell receptor beta chains presented below share a single source sample, sequenced in a study of T cell responses to AZD1222 COVID-19 vaccine. Clones were read by immunoSEQ multiplex PCR, and TCRdb kept only the in-frame ones, dropping some. Here the sample spans 90,000 to 130,000 clones, nearly 90% being singletons. The sequencing here drew on peripheral blood, taken on day 0 of AZD1222 vaccination. Receptors were obtained from an adult in good health.

This clone showed up just once. The chain recombines TRBV29-1 with TRBJ1-1, with D tentatively TRBD1 (6 bases). V lost 4 bases and J lost 5, with 11 bases in between. The germline V gene encodes CDR1 SQVTM and CDR2 ANQGSEA. The length of the CDR3 is 12 residues. The CDR3: CSVGTGRTEAFF. The CDR3 coding sequence is TGCAGCGTTGGCACAGGGAGGACTGAAGCTTTCTTT.

The chain has TRBV11-1 and TRBJ2-2; 7 positions agree with TRBD1. J gave up 4 bases and V 8 bases, and 7 bases lay outside the gene matches. Germline CDR1 and CDR2: SGHAT and FQDESV (reference sequence). The CDR3 extends over 14 amino acids. CDR3 protein: CASGGQEITGELFF. As DNA, the CDR3 is TGTGCCAGCGGTGGACAGGAGATCACCGGGGAGCTGTTTTTT.

Concerning this clone itself: A junction end diverges from the germline sequence, so it may reflect a read error. The chain carries TRBV7-7 and TRBJ2-5; a weak D match, TRBD2 (6 bases). Germline V CDR1 and CDR2: SSHAT, FNYEAQ (reference sequence). CDR3 size: 15 residues. CDR3 DNA sequence: TGTGCTAGCAGCGAAAATATCGGGGGTTGGGAGACCCAGTACTTC. It encodes CASSENIGGWETQYF.

The chain recombines TRBV6-6 with TRBJ2-7; D gene uncertain. From germline, CDR1 is MNHNY and CDR2 SVGAGI (reference sequence). CDR3 length: 13 amino acids. V was cut by 2 bases and J by 3 bases, with 8 bases left in between. CDR3 nucleotide sequence: TGTGCCAGCAGTTACATGGGCGACTACGAGCAGTACTTC. It is translated as CASSYMGDYEQYF.

The V gene is TRBV5-1, the J gene TRBJ2-3; 11 nucleotides match TRBD2. The V gene's germline CDR1 is SGHRS and CDR2 YFSETQ. Trimming took 0 bases from V and 1 from J; bases not matched to a gene: 7. The CDR3 is 18 amino acids. CDR3 in DNA: TGCGCCAGCAGCTTGGCCGGGCTAGCGGGAGGCCGCACAGATACGCAGTATTTT. Protein product: CASSLAGLAGGRTDTQYF.

V and J are TRBV19 and TRBJ1-5; D not certain. The germline V gene has CDR1 LNHDA and CDR2 SQIVND (reference sequence). The CDR3 loop spans 12 amino acids. Trimming left V 3 bases short and J 9 bases short, with 9 bases between. CDR3 nucleotide sequence: TGTGCCAGTAGTATGCCCCCCGGGCCCCAGCATTTT. Translated, it gives CASSMPPGPQHF.

V is TRBV21-1 and J is TRBJ1-3; the table's D call of TRBD1 was not tested on the DNA. TRBV21-1 is a pseudogene segment. The CDR3 covers 16 residues. CDR3 protein: CASSSSTGLSGNTIYF. The CDR3 nucleotides read TGTGCCAGCAGCTCCTCGACAGGGCTCTCTGGAAACACCATATATTTT.

This clone was seen a few times. This chain links TRBV7-3 with TRBJ2-2; the D gene is possibly TRBD2 (6 bases). Germline V gene sequence: CDR1 SGHTA, CDR2 FQGTGA. The CDR3 totals 14 residues. Between the trimmed V and J ends, which lost 5 bases and 6 bases, there was a span of 13 bases. This chain's CDR3 is CASSETRGAGELFF. The DNA for the CDR3 is TGTGCCAGCAGCGAGACTAGGGGAGCCGGGGAGCTGTTTTTT. The full variable domain, rest sourced from reference TRBV7-3 and TRBJ2-2, is GAGVSQTPSNKVTEKGKYVELRCDPISGHTALYWYRQSLGQGPEFLIYFQGTGAADDSGLPNDRFFAVRPEGSVSTLKIQRTERGDSAVYLCASSETRGAGELFFGEGSRLTVL.

The chain couples TRBV28 to TRBJ2-6; D is possibly TRBD1 (5 bases). Deletions cut 7 bases from V and 4 bases from J, with 17 bases between. The CDR3 runs to 16 residues. Germline CDR1 and CDR2: MDHEN and SYDVKM. CDR3 loop: CASNIGAPRGANVLTF. CDR3 coding DNA: TGTGCCAGCAATATTGGGGCACCGAGGGGGGCCAACGTCCTGACTTTC. Using reference TRBV28 and TRBJ2-6 for the parts outside the CDR3, the full variable domain is DVKVTQSSRYLVKRTGEKVFLECVQDMDHENMFWYRQDPGLGLRLIYFSYDVKMKEKGDIPEGYSVSREKKERFSLILESASTNQTSMYLCASNIGAPRGANVLTFGAGSRLTVL.

Of note for this clone: Other DNA variants within this sample encode the same CDR3. The chain is built from TRBV3-1 (or the pseudogene TRBV3-2) and TRBJ1-2; 7 positions agree with TRBD1. The CDR3 length is 13 residues. The germline V gene encodes CDR1 LGHDT and CDR2 YNNKEL (reference sequence). V lost 1 base to trimming and J lost 4 bases; unmatched junction nucleotides: 0. The CDR3 sequence: CASSQGQGYGYTF. CDR3 nucleotides: TGTGCCAGCAGCCAAGGACAGGGCTATGGCTACACCTTC.

CDR3 nucleotides: TGTGCCACCAGCAGAGATCTCTGGGGACTAGCGGGAGGGCCGAAAAACGAGCAGTACTTC. This sequence encodes CATSRDLWGLAGGPKNEQYF. The chain carries TRBV15 and TRBJ2-7; TRBD2 matches 16 bases. CDR1 and CDR2 from the germline V gene are LNHNV and YYDKDF (reference sequence). The CDR3 has 20 amino acids. Trimming took 0 bases from V and 5 from J; bases not matched to a gene: 13. The whole variable domain, filled in from reference TRBV15 and TRBJ2-7, reads DAMVIQNPRYQVTQFGKPVTLSCSQTLNHNVMYWYQQKSSQAPKLLFHYYDKDFNNEADTPDNFQSRRPNTSFCFLDIRSPGLGDTAMYLCATSRDLWGLAGGPKNEQYFGPGTRLTVT.

The chain joins TRBV5-1 to TRBJ2-5; 11 bases align to TRBD2. Trimming removed 3 bases from V and 3 bases from J; junction bases left unmatched: 4. In germline, CDR1 is SGHRS, CDR2 YFSETQ. CDR3 length equals 15 residues. CDR3 loop: CASSSLAGGEETQYF. The DNA for the CDR3 is TGCGCCAGCAGCTCCCTAGCGGGAGGTGAAGAGACCCAGTACTTC.

This clone appeared a single time. The rearrangement joins TRBV12-3 or TRBV12-4 to TRBJ2-7, with D possibly matching TRBD1 (6 bases). The V end was cut by 7 bases, the J end by 3 bases, with 13 bases between. This CDR3 spans 13 amino acids. The CDR3, as DNA: TGTGCCAGCACCCTGGGGGACAACTACGAGCAGTACTTC. It is translated as CASTLGDNYEQYF.

This chain joins TRBV6-1 and TRBJ2-1, with 10 bases fitting TRBD2. Germline V gene sequence: CDR1 MNHNS, CDR2 SASEGT. The CDR3 length is 15 residues. The V gene end was trimmed by 1 base and the J gene end by 8 bases; junction bases not matched to a gene: 5. The CDR3 reads CASSEGLAGIDEQFF. CDR3 nucleotides: TGTGCCAGCAGTGAAGGACTAGCGGGTATTGATGAGCAGTTCTTC.

The V call is TRBV5-4, the J call TRBJ2-5; D possibly corresponds to TRBD1 (5 bases). V was pared by 0 bases and J by 4 bases, with 13 bases between. The CDR3 sequence is 15 residues long. Germline values: CDR1 SGHNT, CDR2 YYREEE (reference sequence). Written as DNA, the CDR3 is TGTGCCAGCAGCTTGGACTCCAGGGCACCAGAGACCCAGTACTTC. Translated: CASSLDSRAPETQYF.

The chain joins TRBV6-5 to TRBJ1-3, with D possibly TRBD1 on 5 matching bases. Trimming cost V 5 bases and J 1 base, with 9 bases left between them. The CDR3 spans 14 residues. CDR1 MNHEY and CDR2 SVGAGI come from the germline V gene. In DNA form, the CDR3 reads TGTGCCAGCAGTCCGCCAGGGTCTGGAAACACCATATATTTT. Translation: CASSPPGSGNTIYF.

This rearrangement joins TRBV29-1 to TRBJ2-1; D gene ambiguous. Germline-derived CDR1 and CDR2 are SQVTM and ANQGSEA. This CDR3 has 12 amino acids. Trimming cost V 2 bases and J 7 bases, with 9 bases left between them. Written as DNA, the CDR3 is TGCAGCGTTGAACAAGTTGTGAATGAGCAGTTCTTC. Protein sequence: CSVEQVVNEQFF.

The chain uses TRBV10-3 and TRBJ2-1; the D is unclear. Trimming shortened V by 4 bases and J by 5 bases, and 6 bases separated the two germline ends. CDR3 length: 12 residues. The germline CDR1 and CDR2 sequences are ENHRY and SYGVKD. The CDR3 region has the DNA TGTGCCATCAGTGGTAGTAACAATGAGCAGTTCTTC. This translates into CAISGSNNEQFF.

The chain couples TRBV5-1 to TRBJ1-3, with D unresolved. The CDR3 spans 13 residues. CDR1 is SGHRS and CDR2 is YFSETQ in the germline V gene. V lost 2 bases and J 4 bases, leaving 7 bases between the germline ends. CDR3 protein: CASSFLSGNTIYF. The CDR3 region has the DNA TGCGCCAGCAGCTTTTTGTCCGGAAACACCATATATTTT. Supplemented by reference TRBV5-1 and TRBJ1-3, the full variable domain reads KAGVTQTPRYLIKTRGQQVTLSCSPISGHRSVSWYQQTPGQGLQFLFEYFSETQRNKGNFPGRFSGRQFSNSRSEMNVSTLELGDSALYLCASSFLSGNTIYFGEGSWLTVV.

The chain couples TRBV30 to TRBJ2-7; D is unclear. V was clipped by 3 bases and J by 0 bases, with 9 bases between them. This CDR3 comprises 13 residues. Germline CDR1 GTSNPN, CDR2 SVGIG (reference sequence). CDR3: CAWSKVLSYEQYF. CDR3 sequence (DNA): TGTGCCTGGAGCAAAGTCCTCTCCTACGAGCAGTACTTC.

V gene TRBV28 combines with J gene TRBJ2-3; 9 bases fit TRBD2. Germline loops: CDR1 MDHEN, CDR2 SYDVKM. The CDR3 has 17 amino acids. The V and J ends lost 8 bases and 4 bases, in that order; junction bases with no gene match: 16. CDR3 in amino acids: CASPPSRAGGSPDTQYF. The DNA of the CDR3 is TGTGCCAGCCCCCCTTCTCGGGCGGGGGGGAGCCCAGATACGCAGTATTTT. The full variable domain, in which reference TRBV28 and TRBJ2-3 provide the parts outside the CDR3, is DVKVTQSSRYLVKRTGEKVFLECVQDMDHENMFWYRQDPGLGLRLIYFSYDVKMKEKGDIPEGYSVSREKKERFSLILESASTNQTSMYLCASPPSRAGGSPDTQYFGPGTRLTVL.

The J gene is TRBJ1-1, the V gene TRBV7-2; tentatively, D is TRBD1 (6 bases). The germline V gene encodes CDR1 SGHTA and CDR2 FQGNSA. The CDR3 length is 15 residues. V was trimmed by 5 bases and J by 3 bases, leaving 16 bases between them. Written as DNA, the CDR3 is TGTGCCAGCAGCCCGCGAGGGGGACCGGACACTGAAGCTTTCTTT. This gives the protein CASSPRGGPDTEAFF.

The J gene is TRBJ1-1, the V gene TRBV7-9, with 8 bases matching TRBD1. V lost 5 bases and J lost 11; bases outside the gene matches: 7. The CDR3 consists of 12 residues. The germline V gene encodes CDR1 SEHNR and CDR2 FQNEAQ (reference sequence). DNA for the CDR3: TGTGCCAGCAGCACCGACAGGGGTCGGGCTTTCTTT. Protein: CASSTDRGRAFF. The full variable domain, completed using reference TRBV7-9 and TRBJ1-1, is DTGVSQNPRHKITKRGQNVTFRCDPISEHNRLYWYRQTLGQGPEFLTYFQNEAQLEKSRLLSDRFSAERPKGSFSTLEIQRTEQGDSAMYLCASSTDRGRAFFGQGTRLTVV.

The V and J genes are TRBV15 and TRBJ1-2; TRBD1 aligns across 8 bases. V gave up 0 bases and J gave up 4 bases; unmatched junction bases: 16. Germline CDR1 is LNHNV and CDR2 is YYDKDF (reference sequence). This CDR3 contains 19 residues. The CDR3 DNA reads TGTGCCACCAGCAGAGATTCGGGACAGGTACTACGTGGGCGCTATGGCTACACCTTC. As protein: CATSRDSGQVLRGRYGYTF.

For the CDR3, the DNA is TGTGCCAGCAGCCAAGCAGGGTTGGCCCAGTACTTC. As protein: CASSQAGLAQYF. V gene TRBV3-1 (or the pseudogene TRBV3-2) combines with J gene TRBJ2-5, with a weak D call TRBD1 (5 bases). The CDR3 consists of 12 residues. V was trimmed by 1 base and J by 9 bases, leaving 9 bases between them. The germline V gene encodes CDR1 LGHDT and CDR2 YNNKEL (reference sequence).

The chain uses TRBV10-1 and TRBJ2-5, with TRBD1 identical over 7 bases. The CDR3 extends over 14 amino acids. CDR1 is WNHNN, CDR2 SYGVQD, per germline (reference sequence). The ends lost 2 bases at V and 5 bases at J; junction bases unmatched: 5. The DNA for the CDR3 is TGCGCCAGCAGTGAGGGGGACAGTCGGGAGACCCAGTACTTC. Encoded protein: CASSEGDSRETQYF.

V usage is TRBV28 and J usage is TRBJ1-2, with D tentatively TRBD1 (5 bases). This CDR3 spans 13 amino acids. V lost 2 bases and J lost 5, with 9 bases in between. Germline V lookup: CDR1 MDHEN, CDR2 SYDVKM. CDR3 region: CASSLGQGYGYTF. For the CDR3, the DNA is TGTGCCAGCAGTTTAGGGCAGGGATATGGCTACACCTTC.

The J gene is TRBJ1-6, the V gene TRBV5-1, with unresolved D. The CDR3 length is 15 residues. The germline gives CDR1 SGHRS, CDR2 YFSETQ. V was cut by 5 bases and J by 0 bases, with 9 bases left in between. The CDR3 bases are TGCGCCAGCAGAGAGACAAGCTCCTATAATTCACCCCTCCACTTT. Translation gives CASRETSSYNSPLHF. The full variable domain, its missing parts supplied by reference TRBV5-1 and TRBJ1-6, is KAGVTQTPRYLIKTRGQQVTLSCSPISGHRSVSWYQQTPGQGLQFLFEYFSETQRNKGNFPGRFSGRQFSNSRSEMNVSTLELGDSALYLCASRETSSYNSPLHFGNGTRLTVT.

This sequence joins TRBV6-5 and TRBJ2-5; 9 nucleotides line up with TRBD1. Trimming cost V 6 bases and J 3 bases; bases outside gene matches: 2. In germline, CDR1 is MNHEY, CDR2 SVGAGI. The CDR3 has 13 amino acids. CDR3 bases: TGTGCCAGCAGCCGGGACAGGGAAGAGACCCAGTACTTC. Protein: CASSRDREETQYF.

This rearrangement joins TRBV6-2 or TRBV6-3 to TRBJ1-1; tentative D call: TRBD1 (6 bases). This CDR3 region has 16 residues. In germline, CDR1 is MNHEY, CDR2 SVGEGT. Trimming took off 2 bases at V and 1 base at J, with 14 bases between the two ends. CDR3 coding DNA: TGTGCCAGCAGTTACCGTGGGGGCGCCGGGAACACTGAAGCTTTCTTT. Translation: CASSYRGGAGNTEAFF.

The chain combines TRBV28 with TRBJ2-2, with 7 bases identical to TRBD1. CDR1 is MDHEN, CDR2 SYDVKM, per germline. This CDR3 spans 11 amino acids. The ends lost 9 bases at V and 13 bases at J; junction bases unmatched: 8. CDR3: CASRGPRVLFF. CDR3 nucleotide sequence: TGTGCCAGTAGGGGGCCCCGGGTGCTGTTTTTT.

This clone came up a few times. The CDR3 bases are TGTGCCAGCAGCTTCGGTTTAGGTGCCTCTGGAAACACCATATATTTT. Encoded protein: CASSFGLGASGNTIYF. The V and J genes are TRBV7-8 and TRBJ1-3, with D uncertain. CDR3 length equals 16 residues. CDR1 and CDR2 from the germline V gene are SGHVS and FQNEAQ. V was pared by 3 bases and J by 0 bases, with 12 bases between.